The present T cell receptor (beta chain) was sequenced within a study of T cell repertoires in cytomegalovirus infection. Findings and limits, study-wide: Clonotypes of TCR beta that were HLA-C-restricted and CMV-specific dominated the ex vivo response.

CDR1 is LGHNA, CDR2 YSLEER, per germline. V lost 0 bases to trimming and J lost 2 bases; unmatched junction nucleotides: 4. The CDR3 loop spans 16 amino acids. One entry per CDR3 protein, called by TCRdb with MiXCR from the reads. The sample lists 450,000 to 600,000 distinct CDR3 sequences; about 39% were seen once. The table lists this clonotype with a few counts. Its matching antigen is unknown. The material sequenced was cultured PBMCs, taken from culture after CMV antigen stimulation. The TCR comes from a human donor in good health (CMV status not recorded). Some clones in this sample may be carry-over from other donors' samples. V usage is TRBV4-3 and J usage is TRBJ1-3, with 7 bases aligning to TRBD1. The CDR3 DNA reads TGCGCCAGCAGCCAAGACAGGGGGAACCCTGGAAACACCATATATTTT. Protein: CASSQDRGNPGNTIYF.